This T cell receptor beta chain was observed in a study of a mutant IDH1 vaccine in newly diagnosed glioma. Per the germline V gene, CDR1 is MDHEN and CDR2 is SYDVKM. The CDR3 extends over 14 amino acids. The J segment lost 2 bases and the V segment lost 5 bases, leaving 5 bases of the junction unmatched. This clone was detected once. The data were produced by immunoSEQ multiplex PCR, yet TCRdb's version contains in-frame clones alone and is incomplete. This repertoire shows tens of thousands of clones, 91% found once; its top ten account for 2.6%. As for time point: baseline, week 1 (first vaccination visit). Treatment given: pre-vaccination baseline after standard-of-care therapy.

This chain uses TRBV28 with TRBJ1-2; 7 nucleotides agree with TRBD1. The starting material was PBMCs, obtained from a glioma patient treated with radiotherapy, temozolomide or both. The TCR comes from a man aged 45-65 years with glioma. DNA for the CDR3: TGTGCCAGCAGTCTACAGGGGAACAACTATGGCTACACCTTC. Its protein is CASSLQGNNYGYTF.